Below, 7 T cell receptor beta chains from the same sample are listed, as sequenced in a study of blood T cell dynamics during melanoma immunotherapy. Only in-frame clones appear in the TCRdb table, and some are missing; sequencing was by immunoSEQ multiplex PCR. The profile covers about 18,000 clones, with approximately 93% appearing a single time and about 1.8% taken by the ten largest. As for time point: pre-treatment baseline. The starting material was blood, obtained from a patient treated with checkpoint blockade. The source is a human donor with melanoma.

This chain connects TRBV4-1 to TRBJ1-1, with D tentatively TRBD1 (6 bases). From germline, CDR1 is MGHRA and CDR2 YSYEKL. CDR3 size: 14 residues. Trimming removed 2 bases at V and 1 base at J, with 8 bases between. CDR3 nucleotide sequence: TGCGCCAGCAGCCAAAGGGGGGGGAACACTGAAGCTTTCTTT. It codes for CASSQRGGNTEAFF.

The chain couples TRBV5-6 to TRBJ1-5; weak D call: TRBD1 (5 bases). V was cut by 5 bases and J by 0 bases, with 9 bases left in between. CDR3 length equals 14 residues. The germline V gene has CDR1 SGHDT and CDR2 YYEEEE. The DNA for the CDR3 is TGTGCCAGCAGTCAGGGACGTAGCAATCAGCCCCAGCATTTT. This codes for CASSQGRSNQPQHF.

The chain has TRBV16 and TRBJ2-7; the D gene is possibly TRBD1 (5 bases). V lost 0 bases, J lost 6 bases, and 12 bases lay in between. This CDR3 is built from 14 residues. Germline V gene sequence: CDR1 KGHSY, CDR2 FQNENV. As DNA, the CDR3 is TGTGCCAGCAGCCAATCAACCCAGGGCCGCGAGCAGTACTTC. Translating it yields CASSQSTQGREQYF.

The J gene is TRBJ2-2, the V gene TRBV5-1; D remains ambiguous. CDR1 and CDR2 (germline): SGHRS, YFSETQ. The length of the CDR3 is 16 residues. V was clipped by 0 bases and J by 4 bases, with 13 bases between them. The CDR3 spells CASSLGSNVRTGELFF. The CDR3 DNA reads TGCGCCAGCAGCTTGGGATCAAATGTACGCACCGGGGAGCTGTTTTTT.

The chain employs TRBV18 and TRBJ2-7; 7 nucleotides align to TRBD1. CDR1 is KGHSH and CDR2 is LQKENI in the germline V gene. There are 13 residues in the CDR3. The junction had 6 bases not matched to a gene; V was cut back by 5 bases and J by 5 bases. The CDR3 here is CASSTGQQNEQYF. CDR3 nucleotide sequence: TGTGCCAGCTCAACGGGACAGCAGAACGAGCAGTACTTC.

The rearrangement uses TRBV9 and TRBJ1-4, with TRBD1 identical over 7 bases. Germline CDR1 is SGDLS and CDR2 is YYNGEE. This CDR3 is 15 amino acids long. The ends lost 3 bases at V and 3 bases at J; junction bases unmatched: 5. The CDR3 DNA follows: TGTGCCAGCAGCGGAAGACAGGGTCCTAATGAAAAACTGTTTTTT. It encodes CASSGRQGPNEKLFF.

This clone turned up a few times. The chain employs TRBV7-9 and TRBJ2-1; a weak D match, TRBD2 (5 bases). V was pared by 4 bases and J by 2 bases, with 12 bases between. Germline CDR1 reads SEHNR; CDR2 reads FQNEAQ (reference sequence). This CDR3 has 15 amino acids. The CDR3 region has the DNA TGTGCCAGCAGCTCCTCGGACTCTACCTACAATGAGCAGTTCTTC. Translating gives CASSSSDSTYNEQFF. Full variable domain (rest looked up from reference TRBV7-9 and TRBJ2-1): DTGVSQNPRHKITKRGQNVTFRCDPISEHNRLYWYRQTLGQGPEFLTYFQNEAQLEKSRLLSDRFSAERPKGSFSTLEIQRTEQGDSAMYLCASSSSDSTYNEQFFGPGTRLTVL.